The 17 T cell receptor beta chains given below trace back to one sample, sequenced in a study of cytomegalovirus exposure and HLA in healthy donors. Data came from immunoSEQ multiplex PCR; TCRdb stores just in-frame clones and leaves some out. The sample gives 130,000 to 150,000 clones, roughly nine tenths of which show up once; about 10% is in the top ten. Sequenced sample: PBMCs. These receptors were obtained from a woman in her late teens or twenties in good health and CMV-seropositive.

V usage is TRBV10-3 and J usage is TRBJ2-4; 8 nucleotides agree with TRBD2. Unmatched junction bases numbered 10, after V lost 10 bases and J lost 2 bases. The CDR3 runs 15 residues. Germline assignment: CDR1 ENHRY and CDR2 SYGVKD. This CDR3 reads CATRGGWETKNIQYF. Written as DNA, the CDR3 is TGTGCCACCCGGGGGGGATGGGAGACCAAAAACATTCAGTACTTC.

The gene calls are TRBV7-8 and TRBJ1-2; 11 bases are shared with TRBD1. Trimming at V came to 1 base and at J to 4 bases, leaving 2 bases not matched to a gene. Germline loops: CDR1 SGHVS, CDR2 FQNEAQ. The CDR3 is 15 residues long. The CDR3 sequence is CASSLVGTGGYGYTF. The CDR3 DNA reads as TGTGCCAGCAGCTTAGTAGGGACAGGGGGCTATGGCTACACCTTC.

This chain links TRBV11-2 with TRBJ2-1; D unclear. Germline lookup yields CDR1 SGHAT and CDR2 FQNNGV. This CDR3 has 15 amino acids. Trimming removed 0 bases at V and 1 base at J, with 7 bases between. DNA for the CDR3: TGTGCCAGCAGCTTAGATAGACTGTCCTACAATGAGCAGTTCTTC. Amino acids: CASSLDRLSYNEQFF.

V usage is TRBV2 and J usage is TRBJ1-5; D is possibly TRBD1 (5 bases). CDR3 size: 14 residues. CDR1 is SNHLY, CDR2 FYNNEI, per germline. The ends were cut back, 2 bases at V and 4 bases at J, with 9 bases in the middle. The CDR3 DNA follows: TGTGCCAGCAGTGAATTTGGGGGGAATCAGCCCCAGCATTTT. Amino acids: CASSEFGGNQPQHF. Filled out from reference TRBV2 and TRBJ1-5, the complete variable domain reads EPEVTQTPSHQVTQMGQEVILRCVPISNHLYFYWYRQILGQKVEFLVSFYNNEISEKSEIFDDQFSVERPDGSNFTLKIRSTKLEDSAMYFCASSEFGGNQPQHFGDGTRLSIL.

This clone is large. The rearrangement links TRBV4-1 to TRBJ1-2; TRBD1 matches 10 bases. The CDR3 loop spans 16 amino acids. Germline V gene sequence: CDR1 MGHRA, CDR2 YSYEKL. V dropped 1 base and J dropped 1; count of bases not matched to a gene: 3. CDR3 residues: CASSQVGQGNNYGYTF. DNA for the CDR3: TGCGCCAGCAGCCAAGTGGGACAGGGGAATAACTATGGCTACACCTTC.

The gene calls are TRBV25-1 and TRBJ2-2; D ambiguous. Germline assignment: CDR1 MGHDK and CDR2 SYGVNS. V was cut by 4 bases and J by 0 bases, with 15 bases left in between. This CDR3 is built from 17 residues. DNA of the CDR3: TGTGCCAGCAGTGCCTGGTTCGGAGCCCCGAACACCGGGGAGCTGTTTTTT. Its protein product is CASSAWFGAPNTGELFF.

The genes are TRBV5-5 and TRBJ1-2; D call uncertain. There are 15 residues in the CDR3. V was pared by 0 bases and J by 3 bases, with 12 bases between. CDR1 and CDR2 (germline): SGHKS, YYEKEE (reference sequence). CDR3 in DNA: TGTGCCAGCAGCTTGGTCCCGGGGTACGACTATGGCTACACCTTC. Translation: CASSLVPGYDYGYTF.

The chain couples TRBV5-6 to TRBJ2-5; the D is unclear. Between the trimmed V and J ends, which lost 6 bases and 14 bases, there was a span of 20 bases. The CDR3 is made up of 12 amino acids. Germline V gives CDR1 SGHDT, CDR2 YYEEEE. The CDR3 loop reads CASTSALTPNYF. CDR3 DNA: TGTGCCAGCACCTCCGCATTAACTCCAAATTACTTC.

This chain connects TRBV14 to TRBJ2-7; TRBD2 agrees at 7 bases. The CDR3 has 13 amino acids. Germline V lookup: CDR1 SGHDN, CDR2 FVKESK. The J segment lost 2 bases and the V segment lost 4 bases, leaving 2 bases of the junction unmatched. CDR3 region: CASSRDYAYEQYF. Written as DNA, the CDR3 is TGTGCCAGCAGCCGGGACTATGCCTACGAGCAGTACTTC.

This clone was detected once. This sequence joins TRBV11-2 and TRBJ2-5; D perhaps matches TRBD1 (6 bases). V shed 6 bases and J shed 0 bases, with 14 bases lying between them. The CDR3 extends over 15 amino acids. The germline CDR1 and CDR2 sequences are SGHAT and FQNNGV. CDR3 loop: CASRKVGDNQETQYF. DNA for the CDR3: TGTGCCAGCAGGAAGGTAGGGGACAACCAAGAGACCCAGTACTTC.

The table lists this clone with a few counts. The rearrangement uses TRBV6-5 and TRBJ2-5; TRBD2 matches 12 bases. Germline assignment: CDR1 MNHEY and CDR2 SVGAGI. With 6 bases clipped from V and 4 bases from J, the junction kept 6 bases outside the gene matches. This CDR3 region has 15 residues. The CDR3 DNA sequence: TGTGCCAGCAGGGCTAGCGGGGGGGCCGGAGAGACCCAGTACTTC. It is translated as CASRASGGAGETQYF.

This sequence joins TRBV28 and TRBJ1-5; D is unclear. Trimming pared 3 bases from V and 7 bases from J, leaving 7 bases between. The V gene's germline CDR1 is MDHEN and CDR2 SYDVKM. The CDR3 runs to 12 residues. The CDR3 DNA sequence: TGTGCCAGCAGTTTTTCGTTGCAGCCCCAGCATTTT. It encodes CASSFSLQPQHF.

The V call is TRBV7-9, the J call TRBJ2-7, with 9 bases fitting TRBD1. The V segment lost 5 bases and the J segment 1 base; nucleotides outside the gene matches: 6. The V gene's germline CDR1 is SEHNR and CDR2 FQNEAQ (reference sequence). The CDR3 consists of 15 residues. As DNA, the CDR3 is TGTGCCAGCAGCGTAAAAGGGACAGGGTCCTACGAGCAGTACTTC. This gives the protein CASSVKGTGSYEQYF.

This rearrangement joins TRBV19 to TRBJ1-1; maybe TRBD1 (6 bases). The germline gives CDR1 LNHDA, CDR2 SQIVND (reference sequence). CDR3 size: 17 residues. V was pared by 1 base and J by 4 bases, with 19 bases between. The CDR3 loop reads CASSIGSRGEEATEAFF. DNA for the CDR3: TGTGCCAGTAGTATAGGGAGCAGGGGCGAGGAGGCCACTGAAGCTTTCTTT.

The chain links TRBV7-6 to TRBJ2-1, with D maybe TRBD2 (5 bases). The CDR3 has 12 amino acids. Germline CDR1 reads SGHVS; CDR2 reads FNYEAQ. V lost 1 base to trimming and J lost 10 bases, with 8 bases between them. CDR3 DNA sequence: TGTGCCAGCAGCTTAGGGACTGACGAGCAGTTCTTC. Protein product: CASSLGTDEQFF. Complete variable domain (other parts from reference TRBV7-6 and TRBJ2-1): GAGVSQSPRYKVTKRGQDVALRCDPISGHVSLYWYRQALGQGPEFLTYFNYEAQQDKSGLPNDRFSAERPEGSISTLTIQRTEQRDSAMYRCASSLGTDEQFFGPGTRLTVL.

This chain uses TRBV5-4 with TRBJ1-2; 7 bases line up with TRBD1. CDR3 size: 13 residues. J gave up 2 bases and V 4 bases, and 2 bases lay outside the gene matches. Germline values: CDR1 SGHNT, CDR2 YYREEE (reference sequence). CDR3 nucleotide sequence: TGTGCCAGCAGCCGGGGACAGAACTATGGCTACACCTTC. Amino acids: CASSRGQNYGYTF.

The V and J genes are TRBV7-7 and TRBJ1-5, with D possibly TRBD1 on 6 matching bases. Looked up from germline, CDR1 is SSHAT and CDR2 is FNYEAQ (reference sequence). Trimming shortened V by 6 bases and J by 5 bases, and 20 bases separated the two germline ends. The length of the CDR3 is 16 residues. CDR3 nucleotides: TGTGCCAGCAGATCCCCGTGTGGGGGCAGAGATCAGCCCCAGCATTTT. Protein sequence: CASRSPCGGRDQPQHF.